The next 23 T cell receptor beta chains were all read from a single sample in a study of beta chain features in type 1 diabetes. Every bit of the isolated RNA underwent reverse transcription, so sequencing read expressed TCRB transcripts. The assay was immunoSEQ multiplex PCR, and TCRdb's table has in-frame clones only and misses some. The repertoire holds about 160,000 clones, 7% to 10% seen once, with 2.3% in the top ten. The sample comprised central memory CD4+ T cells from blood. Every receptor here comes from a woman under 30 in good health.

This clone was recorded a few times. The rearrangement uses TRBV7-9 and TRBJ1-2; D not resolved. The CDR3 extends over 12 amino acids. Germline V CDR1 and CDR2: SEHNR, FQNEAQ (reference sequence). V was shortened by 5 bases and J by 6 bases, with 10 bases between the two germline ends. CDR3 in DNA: TGTGCCAGCAGCGGCCGGGGAGATGGCTACACCTTC. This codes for CASSGRGDGYTF.

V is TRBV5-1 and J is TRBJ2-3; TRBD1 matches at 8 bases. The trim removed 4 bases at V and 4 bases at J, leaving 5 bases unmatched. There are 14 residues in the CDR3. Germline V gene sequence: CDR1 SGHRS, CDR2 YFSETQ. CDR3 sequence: CASSIAGGPDTQYF. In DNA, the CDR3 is TGCGCCAGCAGCATTGCAGGGGGCCCAGATACGCAGTATTTT.

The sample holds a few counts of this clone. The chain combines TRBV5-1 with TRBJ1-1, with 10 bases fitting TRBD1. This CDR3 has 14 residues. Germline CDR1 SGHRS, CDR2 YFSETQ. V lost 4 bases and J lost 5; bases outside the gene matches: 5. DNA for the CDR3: TGCGCCAGCAGCAGACAGGGGGCGCGGACTGAAGCTTTCTTT. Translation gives CASSRQGARTEAFF.

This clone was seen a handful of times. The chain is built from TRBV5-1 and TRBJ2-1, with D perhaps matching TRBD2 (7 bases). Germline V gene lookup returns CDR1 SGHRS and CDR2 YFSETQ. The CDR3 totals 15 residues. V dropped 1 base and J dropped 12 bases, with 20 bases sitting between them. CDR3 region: CASSLRGGTSTLQFF. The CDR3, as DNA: TGCGCCAGCAGCTTGAGGGGGGGGACATCGACGCTGCAGTTCTTC.

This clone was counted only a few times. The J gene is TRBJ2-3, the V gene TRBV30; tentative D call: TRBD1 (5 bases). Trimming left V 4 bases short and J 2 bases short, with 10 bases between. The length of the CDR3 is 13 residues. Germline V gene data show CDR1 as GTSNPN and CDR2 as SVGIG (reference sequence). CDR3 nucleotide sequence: TGTGCCTGGAAGACAGTGCCCACAGATACGCAGTATTTT. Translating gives CAWKTVPTDTQYF.

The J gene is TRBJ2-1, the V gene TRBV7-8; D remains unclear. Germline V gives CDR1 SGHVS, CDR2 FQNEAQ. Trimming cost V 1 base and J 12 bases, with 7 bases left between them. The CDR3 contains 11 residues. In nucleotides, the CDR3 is TGTGCCAGCAGCTTAGGGTCAGTGCAGTTCTTC. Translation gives CASSLGSVQFF.

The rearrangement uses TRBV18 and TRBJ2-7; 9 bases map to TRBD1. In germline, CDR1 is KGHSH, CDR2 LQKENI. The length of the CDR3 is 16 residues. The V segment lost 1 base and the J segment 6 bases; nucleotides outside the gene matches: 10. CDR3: CASSPLRGDRGSEQYF. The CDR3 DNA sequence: TGTGCCAGCTCACCACTTAGAGGTGACAGGGGGTCCGAGCAGTACTTC.

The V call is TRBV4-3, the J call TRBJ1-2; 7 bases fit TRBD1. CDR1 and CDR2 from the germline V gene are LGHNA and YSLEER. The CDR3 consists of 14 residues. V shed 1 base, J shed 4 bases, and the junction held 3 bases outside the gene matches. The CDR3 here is CASSQVRDSYGYTF. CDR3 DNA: TGCGCCAGCAGCCAAGTGAGGGACAGCTATGGCTACACCTTC.

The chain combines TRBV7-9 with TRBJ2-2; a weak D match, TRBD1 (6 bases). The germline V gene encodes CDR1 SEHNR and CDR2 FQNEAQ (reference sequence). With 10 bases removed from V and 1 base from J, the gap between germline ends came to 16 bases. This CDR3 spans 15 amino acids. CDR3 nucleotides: TGTGCCACAATACAGGGACCAGGGAACACCGGGGAGCTGTTTTTT. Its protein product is CATIQGPGNTGELFF.

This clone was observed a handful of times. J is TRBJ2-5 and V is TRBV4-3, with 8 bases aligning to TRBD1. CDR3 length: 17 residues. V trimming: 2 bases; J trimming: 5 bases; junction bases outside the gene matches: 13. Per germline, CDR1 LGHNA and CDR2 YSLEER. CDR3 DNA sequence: TGCGCCAGCAGCCAACAAGGCGGACCAGGGGGCGGGGAGACCCAGTACTTC. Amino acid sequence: CASSQQGGPGGGETQYF.

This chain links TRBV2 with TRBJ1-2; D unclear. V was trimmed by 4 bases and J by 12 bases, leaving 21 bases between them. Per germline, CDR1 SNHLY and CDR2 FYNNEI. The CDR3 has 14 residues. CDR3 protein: CASSVEGQRFFHTF. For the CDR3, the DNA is TGTGCCAGCAGTGTAGAGGGCCAGAGGTTCTTCCACACCTTC.

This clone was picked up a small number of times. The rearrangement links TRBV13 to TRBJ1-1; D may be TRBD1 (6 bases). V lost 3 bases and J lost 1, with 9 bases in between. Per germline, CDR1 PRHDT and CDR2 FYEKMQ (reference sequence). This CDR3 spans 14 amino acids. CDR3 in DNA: TGTGCCAGCAGCTTGGGACATACGAACACTGAAGCTTTCTTT. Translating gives CASSLGHTNTEAFF.

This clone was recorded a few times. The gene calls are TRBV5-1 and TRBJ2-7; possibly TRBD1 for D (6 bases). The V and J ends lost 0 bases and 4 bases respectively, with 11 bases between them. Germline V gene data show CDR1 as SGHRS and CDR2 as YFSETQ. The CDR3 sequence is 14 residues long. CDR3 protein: CASSLGTGIYEQYF. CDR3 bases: TGCGCCAGCAGCTTGGGTACAGGGATATACGAGCAGTACTTC. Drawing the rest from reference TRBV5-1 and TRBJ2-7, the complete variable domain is KAGVTQTPRYLIKTRGQQVTLSCSPISGHRSVSWYQQTPGQGLQFLFEYFSETQRNKGNFPGRFSGRQFSNSRSEMNVSTLELGDSALYLCASSLGTGIYEQYFGPGTRLTVT.

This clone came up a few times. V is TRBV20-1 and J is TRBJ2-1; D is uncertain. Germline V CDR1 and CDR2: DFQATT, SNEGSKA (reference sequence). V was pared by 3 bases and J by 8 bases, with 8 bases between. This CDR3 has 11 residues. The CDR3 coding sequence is TGCAGTGCTAGTCCAGGATATGAGCAGTTCTTC. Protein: CSASPGYEQFF.

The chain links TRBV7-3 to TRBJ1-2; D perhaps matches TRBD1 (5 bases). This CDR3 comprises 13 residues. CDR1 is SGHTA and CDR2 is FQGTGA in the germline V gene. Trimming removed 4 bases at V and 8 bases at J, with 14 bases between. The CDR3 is CASSSTPGSGYTF. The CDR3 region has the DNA TGTGCCAGCAGCTCGACACCAGGGTCAGGCTACACCTTC.

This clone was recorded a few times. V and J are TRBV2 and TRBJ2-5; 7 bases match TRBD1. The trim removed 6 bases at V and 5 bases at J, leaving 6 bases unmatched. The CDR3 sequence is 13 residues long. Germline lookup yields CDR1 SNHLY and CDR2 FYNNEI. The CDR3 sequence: CASSMTGRETQYF. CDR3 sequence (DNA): TGTGCCAGCAGCATGACAGGGCGGGAGACCCAGTACTTC.

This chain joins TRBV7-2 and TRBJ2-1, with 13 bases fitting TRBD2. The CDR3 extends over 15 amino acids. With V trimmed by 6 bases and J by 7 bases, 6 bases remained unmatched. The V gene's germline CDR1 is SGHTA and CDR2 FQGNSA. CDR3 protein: CASRQPGLAGNEQFF. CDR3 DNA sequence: TGTGCCAGCAGACAACCGGGACTAGCGGGGAATGAGCAGTTCTTC.

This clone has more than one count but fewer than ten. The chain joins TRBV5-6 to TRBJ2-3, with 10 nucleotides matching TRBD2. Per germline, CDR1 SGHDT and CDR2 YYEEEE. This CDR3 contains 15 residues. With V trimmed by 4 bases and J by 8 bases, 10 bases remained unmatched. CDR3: CASSHTSGAQGTQYF. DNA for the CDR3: TGTGCCAGCAGCCATACTAGCGGGGCCCAAGGTACGCAGTATTTT.

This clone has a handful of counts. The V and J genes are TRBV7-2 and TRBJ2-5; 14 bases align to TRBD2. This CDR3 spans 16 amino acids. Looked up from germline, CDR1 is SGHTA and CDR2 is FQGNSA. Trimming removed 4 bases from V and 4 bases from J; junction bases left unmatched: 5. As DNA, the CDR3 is TGTGCCAGCAGCTCAACGACTAGCGGGGGGGGAGAGACCCAGTACTTC. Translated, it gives CASSSTTSGGGETQYF.

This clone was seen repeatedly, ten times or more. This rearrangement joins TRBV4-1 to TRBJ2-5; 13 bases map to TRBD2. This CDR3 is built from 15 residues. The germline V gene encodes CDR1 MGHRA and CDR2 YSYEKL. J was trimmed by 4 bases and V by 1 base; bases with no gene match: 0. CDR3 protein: CASSQGTSGGETQYF. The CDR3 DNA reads TGCGCCAGCAGCCAAGGGACTAGCGGGGGAGAGACCCAGTACTTC.

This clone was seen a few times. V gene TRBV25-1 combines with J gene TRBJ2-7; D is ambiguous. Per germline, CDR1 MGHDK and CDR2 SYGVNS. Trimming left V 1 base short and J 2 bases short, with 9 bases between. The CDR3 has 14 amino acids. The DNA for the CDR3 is TGTGCCAGCAGTGAATTTGGCAGGACCTACGAGCAGTACTTC. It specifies CASSEFGRTYEQYF.

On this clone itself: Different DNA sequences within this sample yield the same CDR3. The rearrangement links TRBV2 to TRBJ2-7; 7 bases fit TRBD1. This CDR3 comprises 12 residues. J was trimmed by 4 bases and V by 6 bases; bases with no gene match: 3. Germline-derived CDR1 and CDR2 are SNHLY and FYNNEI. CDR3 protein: CASSQQGYEQYF. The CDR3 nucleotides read TGTGCCAGCAGCCAACAGGGGTACGAGCAGTACTTC.

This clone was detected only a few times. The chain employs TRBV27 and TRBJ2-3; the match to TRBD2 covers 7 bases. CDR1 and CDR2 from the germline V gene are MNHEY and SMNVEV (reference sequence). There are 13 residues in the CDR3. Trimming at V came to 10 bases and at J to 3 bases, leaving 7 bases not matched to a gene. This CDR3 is CAIRGRGTDTQYF. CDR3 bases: TGTGCCATCCGGGGGAGGGGAACAGATACGCAGTATTTT.